This T cell receptor (beta chain) was observed in a study of blood T cell repertoires in COVID-19. Study-wide context: The samples span acute and convalescent COVID-19 from the United States, Italy and Spain. T cells, B-cell-depleted T cells, or PBMCs provided the cDNA or gDNA that served as material.

Authors' data handling: Estimation of nucleated cell counts was performed using reference gene primer amplification. Only in-frame clones appear in the TCRdb table, and some are missing; sequencing was by immunoSEQ multiplex PCR. For V, J and clone size, that table is used; D and trimming come from the DNA. The sample lists fewer than 90,000 clones, roughly nine tenths occurring once. V was shortened by 4 bases and J by 2 bases, with 9 bases between the two germline ends. There are 13 residues in the CDR3. The germline CDR1 and CDR2 sequences are LGHDT and YNNKEL (reference sequence). Sequencing used peripheral blood. The TCR originated in an older man with active COVID-19. The V call is TRBV3-1 (or the pseudogene TRBV3-2), the J call TRBJ2-7; unclear D gene. The CDR3 DNA reads as TGTGCCAGCAGCCCCGGCGGAACCTACGAGCAGTACTTC. This translates into CASSPGGTYEQYF.